The sequence of this T cell receptor (beta chain) was determined in a study of molecular identifiers for immune sequencing clone quantification. MiXCR, run by TCRdb on the PCR reads, gives a single entry per CDR3 protein. The sample gives 490,000 or so distinct CDR3 sequences, about a fifth of which show up once; roughly 0.81% is in the top ten. There are many counts of this clonotype. The CDR3 loop spans 13 amino acids. The germline V and J ends were trimmed by 0 bases and 1 base, with 4 bases remaining between them. In germline, CDR1 is LGHNA, CDR2 YSLEER. The sequence derives from a human donor in good health. Some libraries in this study had Jurkat cell RNA spiked in. Sequences were obtained from naive CD8+ T cells from blood, with Jurkat cell RNA spiked in. The subset denotes: FACS-sorted CD8+CD4-CCR7+CD45RA+ naive T cells. V and J are TRBV4-3 and TRBJ2-7; D gene ambiguous. The CDR3 loop is CASSQDASYEQYF. As DNA, the CDR3 is TGCGCCAGCAGCCAAGATGCTTCCTACGAGCAGTACTTC.